Listed here is a single T cell receptor (beta chain). Its antigen is not known. The data derive from a study of shared clonotypes between healthy human individuals. In the study overall: Researchers drew samples from two women and three men aged 18 to 49.

The method was immunoSEQ multiplex PCR; TCRdb's version includes in-frame clones alone and lacks a portion of them. Of fewer than 1 million clones in the sample, roughly 96% are singletons; the top ten hold around 0.21%. Study-wide points: Approximately 4.5% was the fraction of naive CD4 clonotypes found shared across several donors.

CD45RO-negative, CCR7-positively selected cells formed the naive CD8 fraction, excluding terminally differentiated effector memory CD45RA+ cells. V was pared by 7 bases and J by 8 bases, with 20 bases between. The CDR3 contains 14 residues. CDR1 and CDR2 from the germline V gene are LNHDA and SQIVND (reference sequence). The TCR comes from a man aged 25-40 years in good health. The sample was naive CD8+ T cells sorted from blood. The V and J genes are TRBV19 and TRBJ1-1; D remains ambiguous. Written as DNA, the CDR3 is TGTGCCAGTACGAGGGTCTACCCCGTCAGCGAAGCTTTCTTT. It encodes CASTRVYPVSEAFF. Full variable domain (missing parts from reference TRBV19 and TRBJ1-1): DGGITQSPKYLFRKEGQNVTLSCEQNLNHDAMYWYRQDPGQGLRLIYYSQIVNDFQKGDIAEGYSVSREKKESFPLTVTSAQKNPTAFYLCASTRVYPVSEAFFGQGTRLTVV.